The next 5 T cell receptor beta chains were all read from a single sample in a study of T cells after yellow fever vaccination. Using its own MiXCR run on the 5' RACE reads, TCRdb lists one record per CDR3 protein. The sample shows approximately 58,000 distinct CDR3 sequences, 5% to 6.5% of them seen only once. Sequencing used PBMCs, either bulk or a sorted T-cell subset (CD4+, CD8+, memory, or dextramer-sorted; not recorded which), obtained on the day of the yellow fever booster vaccination. Receptor source: a man aged 18 to 29 who received the YFV17D yellow fever vaccine.

V is TRBV20-1 and J is TRBJ2-3; no clear D gene. Deletions cut 3 bases from V and 1 base from J, with 14 bases between. The CDR3 spans 15 residues. Germline V gene sequence: CDR1 DFQATT, CDR2 SNEGSKA (reference sequence). In DNA, the CDR3 is TGCAGTGCTAGCCCCTACTACCAAGGCACAGATACGCAGTATTTT. Protein product: CSASPYYQGTDTQYF.

This clonotype showed up just a few times. The chain employs TRBV6-5 and TRBJ1-5; D remains unclear. The V and J ends lost 0 bases and 7 bases respectively, with 7 bases between them. Germline CDR1 reads MNHEY; CDR2 reads SVGAGI. The CDR3 consists of 13 residues. The CDR3, as DNA: TGTGCCAGCAGTTACTCGCTGACCCAGCCCCAGCATTTT. It encodes CASSYSLTQPQHF.

The sample holds many counts of this clonotype. The V and J genes are TRBV4-3 and TRBJ2-1, with a possible D match to TRBD2 (5 bases). Trimming took off 6 bases at V and 8 bases at J, with 20 bases between the two ends. Germline CDR1 reads LGHNA; CDR2 reads YSLEER. This CDR3 comprises 15 residues. The CDR3 DNA reads as TGCGCCAGCAGGGAACTTGCGGGTAGTTTGGATGAGCAGTTCTTC. Its protein is CASRELAGSLDEQFF.

Many counts were recorded for this clonotype. This chain uses TRBV29-1 with TRBJ2-3, with D possibly being TRBD2 (5 bases). The V end lost 3 bases, the J end lost 0 bases, and 10 bases lay between the germline ends. Germline CDR1 reads SQVTM; CDR2 reads ANQGSEA. The CDR3 length is 14 residues. This chain's CDR3 is CSVEGAGSTDTQYF. The DNA of the CDR3 is TGCAGCGTTGAGGGTGCGGGTAGCACAGATACGCAGTATTTT.

This clonotype has ten or more counts. V and J are TRBV5-1 and TRBJ2-5; D may be TRBD1 (5 bases). The CDR3 has 13 residues. V lost 4 bases and J lost 5, with 12 bases in between. Looked up from germline, CDR1 is SGHRS and CDR2 is YFSETQ. Here the CDR3 DNA reads TGCGCCAGCAGCCCTCAGGGTATGGAGACCCAGTACTTC. Its translation is CASSPQGMETQYF.